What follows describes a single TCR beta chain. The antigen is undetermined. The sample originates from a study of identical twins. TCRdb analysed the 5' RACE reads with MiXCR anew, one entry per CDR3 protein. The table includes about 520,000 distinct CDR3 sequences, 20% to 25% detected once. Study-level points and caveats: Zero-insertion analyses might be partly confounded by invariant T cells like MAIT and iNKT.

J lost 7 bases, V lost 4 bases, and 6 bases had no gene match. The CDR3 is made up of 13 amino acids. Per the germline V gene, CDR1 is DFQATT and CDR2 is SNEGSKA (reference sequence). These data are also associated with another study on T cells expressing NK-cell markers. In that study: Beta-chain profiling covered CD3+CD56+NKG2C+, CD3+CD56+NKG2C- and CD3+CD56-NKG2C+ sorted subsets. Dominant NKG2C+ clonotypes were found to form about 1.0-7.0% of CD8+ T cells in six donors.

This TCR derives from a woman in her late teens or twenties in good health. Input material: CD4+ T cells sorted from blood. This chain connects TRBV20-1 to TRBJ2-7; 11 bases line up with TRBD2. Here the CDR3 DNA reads TGCAGTGCTAAACTAGCGGGAGTGAGGGAGCAGTACTTC. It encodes CSAKLAGVREQYF.